This T cell receptor beta chain was recovered during a study of PD-1 blockade in classical Hodgkin lymphoma. This clone came up a few times. V shed 5 bases and J shed 2 bases, with 10 bases lying between them. The length of the CDR3 is 13 residues. The germline V gene has CDR1 SEHNR and CDR2 FQNEAQ (reference sequence). The data were produced by immunoSEQ multiplex PCR, yet TCRdb's version contains in-frame clones alone and is incomplete. The sample lists over 9,500 clones; around four fifths were seen once. This sample's time point: cycle 4 day 1 (C4D1), after 6 weeks of nivolumab. Autologous stem cell transplantation was followed by relapse in every patient, and brentuximab vedotin exposure varied.

The material was peripheral blood mononuclear cells (PBMCs), obtained before the fourth cycle of nivolumab. The V call is TRBV7-9, the J call TRBJ2-7, with TRBD1 as a possible D gene (5 bases). The clonotype originates from a human donor with classical Hodgkin lymphoma. CDR3 sequence: CASSPKGPYEQYF. In DNA form, the CDR3 reads TGTGCCAGCAGCCCCAAGGGGCCCTACGAGCAGTACTTC.